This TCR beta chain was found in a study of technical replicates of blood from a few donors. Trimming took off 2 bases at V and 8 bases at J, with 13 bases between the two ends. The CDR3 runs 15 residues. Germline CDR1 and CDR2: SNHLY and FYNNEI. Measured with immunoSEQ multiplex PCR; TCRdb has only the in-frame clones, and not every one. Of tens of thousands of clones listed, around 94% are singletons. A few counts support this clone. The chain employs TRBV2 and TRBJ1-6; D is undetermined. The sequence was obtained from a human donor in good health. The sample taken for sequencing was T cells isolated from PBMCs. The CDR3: CASSEIWTDYSPLHF. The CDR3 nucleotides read TGTGCCAGCAGTGAAATTTGGACGGACTATTCACCCCTCCACTTT.